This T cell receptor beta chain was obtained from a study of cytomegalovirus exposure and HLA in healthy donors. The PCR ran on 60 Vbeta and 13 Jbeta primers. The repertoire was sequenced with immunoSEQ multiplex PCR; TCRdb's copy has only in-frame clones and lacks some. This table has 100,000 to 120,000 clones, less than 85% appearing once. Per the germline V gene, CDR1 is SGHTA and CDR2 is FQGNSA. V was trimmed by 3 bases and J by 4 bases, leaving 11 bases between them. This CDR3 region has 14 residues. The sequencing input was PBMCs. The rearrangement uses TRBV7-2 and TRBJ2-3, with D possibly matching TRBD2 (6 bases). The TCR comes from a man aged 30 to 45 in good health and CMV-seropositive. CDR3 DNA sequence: TGTGCCAGCAGCTTTGGCAGGGAGGCAGATACGCAGTATTTT. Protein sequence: CASSFGREADTQYF.